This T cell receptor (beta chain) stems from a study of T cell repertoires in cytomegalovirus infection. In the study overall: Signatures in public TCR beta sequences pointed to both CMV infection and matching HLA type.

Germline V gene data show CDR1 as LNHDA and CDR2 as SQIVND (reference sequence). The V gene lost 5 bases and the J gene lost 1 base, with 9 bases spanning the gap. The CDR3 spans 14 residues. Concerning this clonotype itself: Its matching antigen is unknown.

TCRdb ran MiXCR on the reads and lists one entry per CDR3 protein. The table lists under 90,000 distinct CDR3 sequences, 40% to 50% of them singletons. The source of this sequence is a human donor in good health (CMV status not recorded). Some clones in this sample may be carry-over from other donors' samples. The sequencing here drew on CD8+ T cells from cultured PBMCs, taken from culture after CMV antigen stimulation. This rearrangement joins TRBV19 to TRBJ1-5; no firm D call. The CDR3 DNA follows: TGTGCCAGTAGTGTCGATTGGAGCAATCAGCCCCAGCATTTT. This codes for CASSVDWSNQPQHF.